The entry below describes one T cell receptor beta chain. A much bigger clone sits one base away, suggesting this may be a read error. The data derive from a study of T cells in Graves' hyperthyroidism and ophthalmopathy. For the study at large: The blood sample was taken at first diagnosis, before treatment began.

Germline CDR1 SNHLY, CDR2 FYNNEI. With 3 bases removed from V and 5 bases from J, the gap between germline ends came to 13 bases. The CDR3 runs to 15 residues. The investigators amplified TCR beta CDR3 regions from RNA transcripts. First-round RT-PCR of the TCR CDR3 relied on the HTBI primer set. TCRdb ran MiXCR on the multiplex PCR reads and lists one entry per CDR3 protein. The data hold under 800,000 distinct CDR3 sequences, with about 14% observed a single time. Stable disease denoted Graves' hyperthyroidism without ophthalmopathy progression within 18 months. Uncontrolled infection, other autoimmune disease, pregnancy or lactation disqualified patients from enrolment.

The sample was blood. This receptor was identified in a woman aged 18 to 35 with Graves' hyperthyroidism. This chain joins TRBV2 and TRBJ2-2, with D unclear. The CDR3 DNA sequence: TGTGCCAGCAGTGACCCTGGCGTTGAGACCGGGGAGCTGTTTTTT. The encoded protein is CASSDPGVETGELFF.